One sample yielded the 17 T cell receptor beta chains listed below, sequenced in a study of T cell responses to AZD1222 COVID-19 vaccine. The method was immunoSEQ multiplex PCR; TCRdb's version includes in-frame clones alone and lacks a portion of them. The data show more than 150,000 clones, around 87% seen once. Here the sequenced sample was peripheral blood, taken on day 0 of MenACWY control vaccination. The source of these receptors is an adult in good health.

Remarks on this clone: This sample includes further DNA sequences coding for the same CDR3. The genes are TRBV5-4 and TRBJ2-7; 8 bases are shared with TRBD1. J gave up 2 bases and V 4 bases, and 5 bases lay outside the gene matches. Germline V gene sequence: CDR1 SGHNT, CDR2 YYREEE (reference sequence). This CDR3 contains 14 residues. The DNA of the CDR3 is TGTGCCAGCAGCCTTGGACAGGGCGCCTACGAGCAGTACTTC. Translating gives CASSLGQGAYEQYF.

The V and J genes are TRBV5-4 and TRBJ2-7; 7 nucleotides match TRBD1. The CDR3 totals 16 residues. V lost 0 bases and J lost 9; bases outside the gene matches: 15. CDR1 is SGHNT and CDR2 is YYREEE in the germline V gene (reference sequence). The CDR3: CASSLGAGKGAQGQYF. CDR3 DNA: TGTGCCAGCAGCTTGGGGGCAGGCAAGGGGGCTCAGGGGCAGTACTTC.

The chain links TRBV10-3 to TRBJ2-4; the match to TRBD1 covers 11 bases. Germline CDR1 ENHRY, CDR2 SYGVKD. J was trimmed by 13 bases and V by 6 bases; bases with no gene match: 8. The CDR3 spans 13 residues. This CDR3 reads CAISRGQGGTQYF. Here the CDR3 DNA reads TGTGCCATCAGCAGGGGACAGGGGGGTACGCAGTACTTC.

This clone has a handful of counts. The V call is TRBV4-2, the J call TRBJ2-7; D remains unclear. Germline CDR1 LGHNA, CDR2 YNFKEQ. Trimming removed 2 bases from V and 3 bases from J, with 5 bases in between. This CDR3 contains 12 residues. The chain's CDR3 is CASSQSDYEQYF. The CDR3 coding sequence is TGTGCCAGCAGCCAATCTGACTACGAGCAGTACTTC.

The gene calls are TRBV4-2 and TRBJ2-7; 9 nucleotides match TRBD1. Germline CDR1 and CDR2: LGHNA and YNFKEQ. This CDR3 contains 14 residues. The J segment lost 3 bases and the V segment lost 5 bases, leaving 5 bases of the junction unmatched. The CDR3 here is CASSWPGQGYEQYF. CDR3 nucleotide sequence: TGTGCCAGCAGCTGGCCGGGACAGGGCTACGAGCAGTACTTC.

V is TRBV10-3 and J is TRBJ2-1, with 7 positions matching TRBD2. This CDR3 is 15 amino acids long. Germline lookup yields CDR1 ENHRY and CDR2 SYGVKD. J was trimmed by 2 bases and V by 7 bases; bases with no gene match: 8. The CDR3 is CAIMGGEKTYNEQFF. The CDR3 coding sequence is TGTGCCATCATGGGGGGGGAAAAGACCTACAATGAGCAGTTCTTC.

The CDR3 reads CASSWRTGDLLRNTGELFF. Written as DNA, the CDR3 is TGCGCCAGCAGCTGGAGGACAGGCGATCTATTGAGAAACACCGGGGAGCTGTTTTTT. The chain combines TRBV5-1 with TRBJ2-2; 7 bases fit TRBD1. CDR1 is SGHRS, CDR2 YFSETQ, per germline. The CDR3 sequence is 19 residues long. After removal of 3 bases from V and 2 bases from J, the junction contained 16 bases not matched to a gene.

The CDR3 sequence: CSVDGVAGGTDTQYF. In DNA form, the CDR3 reads TGCAGCGTTGACGGGGTAGCGGGGGGCACAGATACGCAGTATTTT. V and J are TRBV29-1 and TRBJ2-3, with 9 bases matching TRBD2. The V segment lost 3 bases and the J segment 1 base; nucleotides outside the gene matches: 5. The CDR3 spans 15 residues. Germline CDR1 is SQVTM and CDR2 is ANQGSEA.

The chain is built from TRBV19 and TRBJ1-1, with D possibly TRBD1 on 5 matching bases. Germline loops: CDR1 LNHDA, CDR2 SQIVND (reference sequence). The germline V and J ends were trimmed by 4 bases and 4 bases, with 19 bases remaining between them. This CDR3 has 16 amino acids. CDR3 region: CASSKAWAQGATEAFF. DNA of the CDR3: TGTGCCAGTAGTAAGGCCTGGGCCCAAGGGGCCACTGAAGCTTTCTTT.

This chain uses TRBV18 with TRBJ1-2, with D perhaps matching TRBD1 (5 bases). CDR1 and CDR2 from the germline V gene are KGHSH and LQKENI. The CDR3 has 13 amino acids. The V and J ends lost 6 bases and 2 bases respectively, with 10 bases between them. The CDR3 sequence is CASSPDRNYGYTF. CDR3 DNA sequence: TGTGCCAGCTCTCCCGACAGAAACTATGGCTACACCTTC.

The chain is built from TRBV7-2 and TRBJ2-5, with D unresolved. Germline assignment: CDR1 SGHTA and CDR2 FQGNSA. The CDR3 runs 14 residues. The V end was cut by 0 bases, the J end by 5 bases, with 10 bases between. The CDR3 loop reads CASSLALNGETQYF. In DNA, the CDR3 is TGTGCCAGCAGCTTAGCGTTGAATGGGGAGACCCAGTACTTC.

This rearrangement joins TRBV6-5 to TRBJ1-2, with D possibly matching TRBD1 (6 bases). V shed 6 bases and J shed 5 bases, with 16 bases lying between them. This CDR3 comprises 14 residues. In germline, CDR1 is MNHEY, CDR2 SVGAGI. Written as DNA, the CDR3 is TGTGCCAGCAGCCAGCCGGGGGGCAGGTATGGCTACACCTTC. The encoded protein is CASSQPGGRYGYTF.

J is TRBJ2-7 and V is TRBV28; D is possibly TRBD1 (5 bases). V was trimmed by 2 bases and J by 0 bases, leaving 8 bases between them. The CDR3 spans 14 residues. Germline assignment: CDR1 MDHEN and CDR2 SYDVKM. In nucleotides, the CDR3 is TGTGCCAGCAGTTTAGCAGGGAACTCCTACGAGCAGTACTTC. Encoded protein: CASSLAGNSYEQYF.

The chain carries TRBV12-3 or TRBV12-4 and TRBJ2-3; possibly TRBD1 or TRBD2 for D (5 bases each). The CDR3 is 12 residues long. V was pared by 6 bases and J by 3 bases, with 7 bases between. The CDR3 sequence is CASRRGTDTQYF. CDR3 nucleotide sequence: TGTGCCAGCAGGAGGGGAACAGATACGCAGTATTTT.

CDR3 region: CASSLWLAGLDRSAFDTGELFF. The CDR3, as DNA: TGCGCCAGCAGTCTGTGGCTGGCGGGCCTGGACAGGTCCGCTTTTGACACCGGGGAGCTGTTTTTT. The chain carries TRBV23-1 and TRBJ2-2; TRBD1 agrees at 7 bases. TRBV23-1 is assigned to the ORF class and has an uncertain function. This CDR3 contains 22 residues. Unmatched junction bases numbered 26, after V lost 4 bases and J lost 3 bases.

This clone was detected only once. J is TRBJ1-2 and V is TRBV29-1; D perhaps matches TRBD1 (5 bases). The CDR3 covers 13 residues. The germline CDR1 and CDR2 sequences are SQVTM and ANQGSEA. Trimming pared 0 bases from V and 4 bases from J, leaving 9 bases between. For the CDR3, the DNA is TGCAGCGTTGAAGATGGGGGGATCTATGGCTACACCTTC. Protein: CSVEDGGIYGYTF.

J is TRBJ2-3 and V is TRBV13; no firm D call. Germline V gene data show CDR1 as PRHDT and CDR2 as FYEKMQ (reference sequence). Trimming took 5 bases from V and 0 from J, leaving 9 bases between them. The CDR3 runs 14 residues. The CDR3 region has the DNA TGTGCCAGCAGCCTACCTCTGAGCACAGATACGCAGTATTTT. Its translation is CASSLPLSTDTQYF.